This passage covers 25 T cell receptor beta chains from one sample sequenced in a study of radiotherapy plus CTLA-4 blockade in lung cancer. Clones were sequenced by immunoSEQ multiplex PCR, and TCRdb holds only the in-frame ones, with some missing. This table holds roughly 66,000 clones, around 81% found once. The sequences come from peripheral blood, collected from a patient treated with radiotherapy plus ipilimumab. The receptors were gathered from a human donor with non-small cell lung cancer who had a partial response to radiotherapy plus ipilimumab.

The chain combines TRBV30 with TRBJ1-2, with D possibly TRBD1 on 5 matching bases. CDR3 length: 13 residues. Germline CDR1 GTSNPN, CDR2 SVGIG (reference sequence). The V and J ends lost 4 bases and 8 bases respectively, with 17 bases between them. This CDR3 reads CAWTARARRGYTF. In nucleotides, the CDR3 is TGTGCCTGGACCGCCAGGGCCCGTAGGGGCTACACCTTC.

CDR3 in DNA: TGTGCCAGCAGTGAAGAGAACCAGCATTTT. Translated: CASSEENQHF. This chain joins TRBV6-5 and TRBJ1-5; D unclear. Trimming stripped 5 bases from V and 12 bases from J, with 8 bases between. Germline V lookup: CDR1 MNHEY, CDR2 SVGAGI. The length of the CDR3 is 10 residues.

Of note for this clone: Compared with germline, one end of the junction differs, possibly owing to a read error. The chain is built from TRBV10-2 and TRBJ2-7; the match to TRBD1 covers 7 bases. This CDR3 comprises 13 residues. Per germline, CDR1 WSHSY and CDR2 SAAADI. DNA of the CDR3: TGCGCCGGCAGGGAGACAGGGCACTACGAGCAGTACTTC. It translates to CAGRETGHYEQYF.

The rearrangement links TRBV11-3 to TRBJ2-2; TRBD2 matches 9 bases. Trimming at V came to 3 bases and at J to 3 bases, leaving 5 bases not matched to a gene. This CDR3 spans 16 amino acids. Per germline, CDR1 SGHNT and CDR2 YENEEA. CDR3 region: CASSLSSGSDTGELFF. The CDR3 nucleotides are TGTGCCAGCAGCTTGAGTAGCGGGAGCGACACCGGGGAGCTGTTTTTT.

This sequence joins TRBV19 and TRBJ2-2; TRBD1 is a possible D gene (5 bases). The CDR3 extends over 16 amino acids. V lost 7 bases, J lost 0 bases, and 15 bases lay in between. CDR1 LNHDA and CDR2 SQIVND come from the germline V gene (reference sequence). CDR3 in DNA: TGTGCCAGTATCAATGGGGCAGGAACGAACACCGGGGAGCTGTTTTTT. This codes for CASINGAGTNTGELFF.

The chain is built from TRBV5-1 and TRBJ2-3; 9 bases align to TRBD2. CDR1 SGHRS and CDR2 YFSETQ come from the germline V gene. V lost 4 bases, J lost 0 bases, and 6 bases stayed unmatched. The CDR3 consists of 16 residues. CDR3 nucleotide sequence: TGCGCCAGCAGCCCTCTAGCGGGACGAAGCACAGATACGCAGTATTTT. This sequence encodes CASSPLAGRSTDTQYF. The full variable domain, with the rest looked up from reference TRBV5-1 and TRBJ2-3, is KAGVTQTPRYLIKTRGQQVTLSCSPISGHRSVSWYQQTPGQGLQFLFEYFSETQRNKGNFPGRFSGRQFSNSRSEMNVSTLELGDSALYLCASSPLAGRSTDTQYFGPGTRLTVL.

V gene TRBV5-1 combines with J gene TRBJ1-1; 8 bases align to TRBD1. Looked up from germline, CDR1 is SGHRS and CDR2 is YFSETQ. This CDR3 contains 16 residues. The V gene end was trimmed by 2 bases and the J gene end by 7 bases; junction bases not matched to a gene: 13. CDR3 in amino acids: CASSFGQGTNHDEAFF. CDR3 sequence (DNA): TGCGCCAGCAGCTTCGGACAGGGAACGAACCACGATGAAGCTTTCTTT. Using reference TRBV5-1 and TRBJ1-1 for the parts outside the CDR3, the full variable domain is KAGVTQTPRYLIKTRGQQVTLSCSPISGHRSVSWYQQTPGQGLQFLFEYFSETQRNKGNFPGRFSGRQFSNSRSEMNVSTLELGDSALYLCASSFGQGTNHDEAFFGQGTRLTVV.

The CDR3 sequence is CASSLRSLAGSYEQYF. CDR3 nucleotide sequence: TGTGCCAGCAGTTTAAGGTCCCTAGCGGGATCATACGAGCAGTACTTC. This sequence joins TRBV28 and TRBJ2-7; 9 bases match TRBD2. The CDR3 sequence is 16 residues long. The V gene's germline CDR1 is MDHEN and CDR2 SYDVKM. The V and J ends lost 2 bases and 4 bases, in that order; junction bases with no gene match: 9.

The CDR3: CASSHTGTFASTDTQYF. In DNA form, the CDR3 reads TGTGCCAGCAGTCATACGGGGACTTTCGCTAGCACAGATACGCAGTATTTT. The chain has TRBV2 and TRBJ2-3, with D tentatively TRBD2 (6 bases). There are 17 residues in the CDR3. The V gene lost 5 bases and the J gene lost 0 bases, with 18 bases spanning the gap. CDR1 SNHLY and CDR2 FYNNEI come from the germline V gene.

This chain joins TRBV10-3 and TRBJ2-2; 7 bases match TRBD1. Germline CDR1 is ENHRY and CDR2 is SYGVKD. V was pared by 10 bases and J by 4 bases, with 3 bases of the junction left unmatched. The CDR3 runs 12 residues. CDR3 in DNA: TGTGCCACACAGGGGATCACCGGGGAGCTGTTTTTT. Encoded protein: CATQGITGELFF.

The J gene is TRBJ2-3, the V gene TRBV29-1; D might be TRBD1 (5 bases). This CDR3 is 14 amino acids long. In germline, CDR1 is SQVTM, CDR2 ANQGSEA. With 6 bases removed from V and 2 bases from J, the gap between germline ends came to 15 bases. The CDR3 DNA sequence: TGCAGCGTGACACAGACAGCATCCACAGATACGCAGTATTTT. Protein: CSVTQTASTDTQYF.

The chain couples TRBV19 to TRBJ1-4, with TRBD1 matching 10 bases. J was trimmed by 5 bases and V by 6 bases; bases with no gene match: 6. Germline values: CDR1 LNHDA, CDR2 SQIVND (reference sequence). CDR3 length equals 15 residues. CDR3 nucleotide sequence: TGTGCCAGTAGGGGACCGGGACAGGGGAATGAAAAACTGTTTTTT. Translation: CASRGPGQGNEKLFF.

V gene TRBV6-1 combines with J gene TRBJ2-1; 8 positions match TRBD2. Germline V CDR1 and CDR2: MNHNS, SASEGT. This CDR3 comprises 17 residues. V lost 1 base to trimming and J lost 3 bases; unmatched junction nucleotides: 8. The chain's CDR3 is CASSEEDGREGYNEQFF. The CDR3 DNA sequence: TGTGCCAGCAGTGAAGAAGACGGACGGGAGGGCTACAATGAGCAGTTCTTC.

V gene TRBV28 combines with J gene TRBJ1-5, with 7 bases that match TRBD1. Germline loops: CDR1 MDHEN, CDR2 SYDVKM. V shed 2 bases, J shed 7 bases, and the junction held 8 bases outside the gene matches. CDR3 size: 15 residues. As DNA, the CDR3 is TGTGCCAGCAGTTTAGGGACAGAGGCTAGGCAGCCCCAGCATTTT. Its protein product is CASSLGTEARQPQHF.

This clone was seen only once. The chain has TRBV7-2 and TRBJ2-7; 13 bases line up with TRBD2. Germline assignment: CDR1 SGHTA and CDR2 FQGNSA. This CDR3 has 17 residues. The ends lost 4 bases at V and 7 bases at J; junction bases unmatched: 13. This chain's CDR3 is CASSSPRLGLAGFEQYF. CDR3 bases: TGTGCCAGCAGCTCACCCAGATTGGGACTAGCGGGATTTGAGCAGTACTTC.

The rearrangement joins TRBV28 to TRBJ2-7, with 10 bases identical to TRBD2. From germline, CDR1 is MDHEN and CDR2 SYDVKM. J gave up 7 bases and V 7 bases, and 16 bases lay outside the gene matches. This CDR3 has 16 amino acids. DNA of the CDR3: TGTGCCAGCAAAAGGTATATAGCGGGAGGCCATCTTGAGCAGTACTTC. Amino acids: CASKRYIAGGHLEQYF.

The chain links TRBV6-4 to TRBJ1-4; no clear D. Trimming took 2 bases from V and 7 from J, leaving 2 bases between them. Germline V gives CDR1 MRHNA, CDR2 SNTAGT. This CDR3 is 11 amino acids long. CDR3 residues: CASSDREKLFF. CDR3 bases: TGTGCCAGCAGTGACCGTGAAAAACTGTTTTTT.

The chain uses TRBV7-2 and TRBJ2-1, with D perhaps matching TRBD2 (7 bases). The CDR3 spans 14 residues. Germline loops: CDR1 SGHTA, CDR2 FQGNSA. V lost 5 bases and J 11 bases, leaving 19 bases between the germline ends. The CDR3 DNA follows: TGTGCCAGCAGCCCAAACAAGGGGGGGGCGAAGCAGTTCTTC. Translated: CASSPNKGGAKQFF. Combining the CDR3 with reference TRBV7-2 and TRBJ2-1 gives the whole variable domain GAGVSQSPSNKVTEKGKDVELRCDPISGHTALYWYRQSLGQGLEFLIYFQGNSAPDKSGLPSDRFSAERTGGSVSTLTIQRTQQEDSAVYLCASSPNKGGAKQFFGPGTRLTVL.

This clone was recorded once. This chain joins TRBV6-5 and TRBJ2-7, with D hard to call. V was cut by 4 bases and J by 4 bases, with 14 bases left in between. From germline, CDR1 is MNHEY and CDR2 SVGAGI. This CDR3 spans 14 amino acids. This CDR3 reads CASSLGSFSYEQYF. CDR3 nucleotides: TGTGCCAGCAGTTTGGGCAGCTTCTCTTACGAGCAGTACTTC.

The CDR3 DNA sequence: TGTGCCAGCAGTCAGACGGGGGGGAAAGCTTTCTTT. Translated: CASSQTGGKAFF. V usage is TRBV11-1 and J usage is TRBJ1-1; D possibly corresponds to TRBD1 (5 bases). This CDR3 region has 12 residues. With 6 bases removed from V and 9 bases from J, the gap between germline ends came to 14 bases. Germline CDR1 reads SGHAT; CDR2 reads FQDESV (reference sequence).

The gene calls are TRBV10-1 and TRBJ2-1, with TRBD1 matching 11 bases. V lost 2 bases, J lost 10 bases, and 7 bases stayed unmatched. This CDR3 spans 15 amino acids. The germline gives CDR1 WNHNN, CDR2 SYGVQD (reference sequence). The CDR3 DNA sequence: TGCGCCAGCAGTGAGGGGACAGGGGGACCGGGGGAGCAGTTCTTC. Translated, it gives CASSEGTGGPGEQFF.

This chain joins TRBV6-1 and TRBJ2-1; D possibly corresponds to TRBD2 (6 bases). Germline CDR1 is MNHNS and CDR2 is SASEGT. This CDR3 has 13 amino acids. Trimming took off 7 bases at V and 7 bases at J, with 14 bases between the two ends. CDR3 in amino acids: CASTVGGRNEQFF. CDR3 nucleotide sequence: TGTGCCAGCACGGTGGGAGGTCGGAATGAGCAGTTCTTC.

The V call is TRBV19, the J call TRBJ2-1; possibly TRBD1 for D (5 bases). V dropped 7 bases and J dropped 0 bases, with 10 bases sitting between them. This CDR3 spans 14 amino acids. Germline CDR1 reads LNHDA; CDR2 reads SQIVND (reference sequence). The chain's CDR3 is CASTDRSSYNEQFF. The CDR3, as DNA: TGTGCCAGTACCGACAGAAGCTCCTACAATGAGCAGTTCTTC.

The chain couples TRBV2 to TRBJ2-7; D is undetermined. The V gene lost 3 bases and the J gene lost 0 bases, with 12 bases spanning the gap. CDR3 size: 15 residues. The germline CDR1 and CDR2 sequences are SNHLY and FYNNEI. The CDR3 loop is CASSDFPLSSYEQYF. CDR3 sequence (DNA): TGTGCCAGCAGTGACTTTCCCCTGAGCTCCTACGAGCAGTACTTC. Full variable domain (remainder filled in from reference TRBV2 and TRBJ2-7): EPEVTQTPSHQVTQMGQEVILRCVPISNHLYFYWYRQILGQKVEFLVSFYNNEISEKSEIFDDQFSVERPDGSNFTLKIRSTKLEDSAMYFCASSDFPLSSYEQYFGPGTRLTVT.

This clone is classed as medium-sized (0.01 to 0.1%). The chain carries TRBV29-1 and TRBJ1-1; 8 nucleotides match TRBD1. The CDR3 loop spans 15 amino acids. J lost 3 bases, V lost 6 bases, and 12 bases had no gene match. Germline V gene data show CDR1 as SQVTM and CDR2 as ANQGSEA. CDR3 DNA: TGCAGCGTCTACGGTGGGGGACAGGACTACACTGAAGCTTTCTTT. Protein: CSVYGGGQDYTEAFF. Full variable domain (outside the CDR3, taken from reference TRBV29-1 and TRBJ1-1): SAVISQKPSRDICQRGTSLTIQCQVDSQVTMMFWYRQQPGQSLTLIATANQGSEATYESGFVIDKFPISRPNLTFSTLTVSNMSPEDSSIYLCSVYGGGQDYTEAFFGQGTRLTVV.